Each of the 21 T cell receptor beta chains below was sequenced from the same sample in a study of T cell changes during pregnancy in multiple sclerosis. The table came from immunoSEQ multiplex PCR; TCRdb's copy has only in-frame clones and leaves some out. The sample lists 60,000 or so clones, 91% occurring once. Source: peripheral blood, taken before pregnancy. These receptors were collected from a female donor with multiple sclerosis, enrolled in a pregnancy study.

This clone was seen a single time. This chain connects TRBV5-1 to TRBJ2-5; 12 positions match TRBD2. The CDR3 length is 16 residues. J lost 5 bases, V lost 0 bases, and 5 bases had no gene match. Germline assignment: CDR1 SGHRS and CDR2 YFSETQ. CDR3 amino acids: CASSLEPSGGAETQYF. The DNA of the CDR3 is TGCGCCAGCAGCTTGGAACCTAGCGGGGGGGCGGAGACCCAGTACTTC.

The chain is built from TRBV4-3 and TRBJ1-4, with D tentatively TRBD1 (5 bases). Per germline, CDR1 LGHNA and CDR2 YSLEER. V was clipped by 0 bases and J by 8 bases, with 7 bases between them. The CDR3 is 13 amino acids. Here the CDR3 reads CASSQDRVEKLFF. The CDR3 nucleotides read TGCGCCAGCAGCCAAGACAGGGTGGAAAAACTGTTTTTT.

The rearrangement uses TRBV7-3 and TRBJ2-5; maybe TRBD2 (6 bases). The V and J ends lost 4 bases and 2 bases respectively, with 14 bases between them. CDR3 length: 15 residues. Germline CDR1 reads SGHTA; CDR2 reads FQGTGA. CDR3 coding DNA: TGTGCCAGCAGCTCACACCGGGGGAGGCAAGAGACCCAGTACTTC. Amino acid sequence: CASSSHRGRQETQYF.

In DNA form, the CDR3 reads TGTGCCAGCAGCTTGGCCTTGCAGGACAGCCACTATGGCTACACCTTC. Translated: CASSLALQDSHYGYTF. J is TRBJ1-2 and V is TRBV5-4; a possible D gene is TRBD1 (6 bases). V lost 0 bases, J lost 3 bases, and 15 bases lay in between. The CDR3 runs 16 residues. Germline V gives CDR1 SGHNT, CDR2 YYREEE (reference sequence).

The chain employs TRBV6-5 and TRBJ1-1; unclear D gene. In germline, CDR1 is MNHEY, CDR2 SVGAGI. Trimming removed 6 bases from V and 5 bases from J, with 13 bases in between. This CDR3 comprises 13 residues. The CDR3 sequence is CASSLTGWTEAFF. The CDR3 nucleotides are TGTGCCAGCAGCCTCACCGGGTGGACTGAAGCTTTCTTT.

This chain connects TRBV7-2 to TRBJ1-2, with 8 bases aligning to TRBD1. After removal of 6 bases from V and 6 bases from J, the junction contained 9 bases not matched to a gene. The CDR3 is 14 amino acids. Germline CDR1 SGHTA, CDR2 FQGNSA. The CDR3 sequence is CASSRTGNGDGYTF. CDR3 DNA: TGTGCCAGCAGTCGGACAGGGAATGGCGATGGCTACACCTTC. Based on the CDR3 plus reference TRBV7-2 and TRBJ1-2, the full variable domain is GAGVSQSPSNKVTEKGKDVELRCDPISGHTALYWYRQSLGQGLEFLIYFQGNSAPDKSGLPSDRFSAERTGGSVSTLTIQRTQQEDSAVYLCASSRTGNGDGYTFGSGTRLTVV.

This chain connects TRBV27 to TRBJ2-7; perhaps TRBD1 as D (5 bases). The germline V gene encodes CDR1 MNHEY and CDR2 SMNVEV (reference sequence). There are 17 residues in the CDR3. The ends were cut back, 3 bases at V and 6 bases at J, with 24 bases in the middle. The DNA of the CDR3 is TGTGCCAGCAGTTTTTCTAGTGGTCGGCAGGGTCGCTTCGAGCAGTACTTC. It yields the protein CASSFSSGRQGRFEQYF.

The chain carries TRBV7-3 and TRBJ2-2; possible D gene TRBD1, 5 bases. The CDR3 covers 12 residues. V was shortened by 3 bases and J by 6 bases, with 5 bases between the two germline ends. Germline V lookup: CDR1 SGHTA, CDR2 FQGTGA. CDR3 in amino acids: CASSLTAGELFF. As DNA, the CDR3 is TGTGCCAGCAGCTTGACAGCCGGGGAGCTGTTTTTT.

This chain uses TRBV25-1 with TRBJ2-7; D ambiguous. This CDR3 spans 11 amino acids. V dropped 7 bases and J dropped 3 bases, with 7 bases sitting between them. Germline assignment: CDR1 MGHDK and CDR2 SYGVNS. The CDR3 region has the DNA TGTGCCAGCATGGCATTCTACGAGCAGTACTTC. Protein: CASMAFYEQYF.

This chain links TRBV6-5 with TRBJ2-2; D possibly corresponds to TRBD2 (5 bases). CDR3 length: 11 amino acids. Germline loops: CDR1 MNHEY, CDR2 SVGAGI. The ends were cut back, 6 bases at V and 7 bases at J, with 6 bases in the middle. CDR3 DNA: TGTGCCAGCAGGGAGGTCGGGGAGCTGTTTTTT. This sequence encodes CASREVGELFF.

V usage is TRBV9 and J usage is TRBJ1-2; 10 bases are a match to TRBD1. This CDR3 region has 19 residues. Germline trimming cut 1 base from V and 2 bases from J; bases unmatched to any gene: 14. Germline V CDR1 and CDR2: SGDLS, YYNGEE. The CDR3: CASSVPRAGTGALNYGYTF. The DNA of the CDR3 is TGTGCCAGCAGCGTACCTCGAGCCGGGACAGGGGCATTAAACTATGGCTACACCTTC.

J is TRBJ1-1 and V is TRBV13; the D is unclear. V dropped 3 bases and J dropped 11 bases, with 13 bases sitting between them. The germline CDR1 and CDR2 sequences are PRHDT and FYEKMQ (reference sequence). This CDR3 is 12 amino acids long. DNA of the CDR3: TGTGCCAGCAGCTTCGGAGGGCCGAGGGCTTTCTTT. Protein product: CASSFGGPRAFF. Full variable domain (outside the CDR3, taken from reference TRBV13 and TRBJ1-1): AAGVIQSPRHLIKEKRETATLKCYPIPRHDTVYWYQQGPGQDPQFLISFYEKMQSDKGSIPDRFSAQQFSDYHSELNMSSLELGDSALYFCASSFGGPRAFFGQGTRLTVV.

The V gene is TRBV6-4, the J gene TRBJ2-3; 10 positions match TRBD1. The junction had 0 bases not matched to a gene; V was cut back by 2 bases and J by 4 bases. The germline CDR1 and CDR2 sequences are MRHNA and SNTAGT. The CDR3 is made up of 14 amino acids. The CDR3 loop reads CASSDGQGADTQYF. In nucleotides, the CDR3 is TGTGCCAGCAGTGACGGACAGGGGGCAGATACGCAGTATTTT.

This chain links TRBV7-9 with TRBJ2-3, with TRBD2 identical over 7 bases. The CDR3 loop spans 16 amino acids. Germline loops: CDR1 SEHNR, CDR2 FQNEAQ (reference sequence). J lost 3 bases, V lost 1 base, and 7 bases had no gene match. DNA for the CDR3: TGTGCCAGCAGCTTAGATCGGGGAGGGAGTACAGATACGCAGTATTTT. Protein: CASSLDRGGSTDTQYF. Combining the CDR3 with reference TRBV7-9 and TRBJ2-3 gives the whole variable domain DTGVSQNPRHKITKRGQNVTFRCDPISEHNRLYWYRQTLGQGPEFLTYFQNEAQLEKSRLLSDRFSAERPKGSFSTLEIQRTEQGDSAMYLCASSLDRGGSTDTQYFGPGTRLTVL.

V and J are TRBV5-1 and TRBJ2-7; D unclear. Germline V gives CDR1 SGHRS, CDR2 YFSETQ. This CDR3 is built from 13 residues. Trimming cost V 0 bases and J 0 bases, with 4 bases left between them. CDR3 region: CASSLGSSYEQYF. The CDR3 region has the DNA TGCGCCAGCAGCTTGGGCAGCTCCTACGAGCAGTACTTC.

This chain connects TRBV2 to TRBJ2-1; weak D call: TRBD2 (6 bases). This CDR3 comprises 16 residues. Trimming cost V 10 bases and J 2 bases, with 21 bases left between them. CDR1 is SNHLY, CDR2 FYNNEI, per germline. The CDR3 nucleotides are TGTGCCACCGAGGGCATGGGACTTAAAGCCTACAATGAGCAGTTCTTC. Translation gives CATEGMGLKAYNEQFF.

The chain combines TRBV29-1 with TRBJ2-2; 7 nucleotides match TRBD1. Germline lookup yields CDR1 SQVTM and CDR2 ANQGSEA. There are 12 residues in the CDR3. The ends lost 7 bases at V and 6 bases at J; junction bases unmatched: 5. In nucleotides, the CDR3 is TGCAGCGGACAGGGCTGGGCCGGGGAGCTGTTTTTT. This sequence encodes CSGQGWAGELFF.

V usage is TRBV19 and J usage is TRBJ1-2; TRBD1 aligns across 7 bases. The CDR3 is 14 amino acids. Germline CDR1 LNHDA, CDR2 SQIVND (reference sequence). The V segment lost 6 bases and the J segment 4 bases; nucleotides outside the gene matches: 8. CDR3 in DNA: TGTGCCAGTAGATTGGGACAGTCCTTCTATGGCTACACCTTC. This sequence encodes CASRLGQSFYGYTF.

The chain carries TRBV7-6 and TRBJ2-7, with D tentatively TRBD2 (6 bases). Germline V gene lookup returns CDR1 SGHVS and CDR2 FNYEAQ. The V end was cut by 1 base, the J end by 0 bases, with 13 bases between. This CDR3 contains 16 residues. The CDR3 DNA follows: TGTGCCAGCAGCTTAGGGAGGAGGGGCAGCTCCTACGAGCAGTACTTC. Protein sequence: CASSLGRRGSSYEQYF.

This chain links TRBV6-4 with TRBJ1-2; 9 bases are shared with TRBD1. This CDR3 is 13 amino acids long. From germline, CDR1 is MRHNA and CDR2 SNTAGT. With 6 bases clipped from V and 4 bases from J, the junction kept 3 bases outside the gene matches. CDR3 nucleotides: TGTGCCAGCAGGCCGACAGGGGGCTATGGCTACACCTTC. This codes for CASRPTGGYGYTF.

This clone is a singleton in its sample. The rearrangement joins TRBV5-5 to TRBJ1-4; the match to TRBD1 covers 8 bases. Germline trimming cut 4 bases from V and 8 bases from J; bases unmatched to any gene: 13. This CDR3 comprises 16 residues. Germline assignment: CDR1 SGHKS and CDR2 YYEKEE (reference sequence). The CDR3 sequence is CASSPSPGGRREKLFF. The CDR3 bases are TGTGCCAGCAGCCCATCACCAGGGGGCAGGAGAGAAAAACTGTTTTTT.